One T cell receptor beta chain is described in this entry. This clonotype has a count of ten or more. Its antigen remains unidentified. Base qualities were left out, and no much larger clone turns up one base away. This sample was included in a study of T cells in Graves' hyperthyroidism and ophthalmopathy (dated by TCRdb to between 2018 and 2020). A note on the overall study: Peripheral blood was sampled at the time of initial diagnosis, prior to any treatment. A discovery cohort of about 95 patients, about 43 with Graves' ophthalmopathy and 57 with stable Graves' hyperthyroidism, was used to find distinguishing TCR V-J signatures. Prospective prediction of ophthalmopathy was tested in an independent validation cohort consisting of fewer than 20 hyperthyroidism patients and around 16 patients who later progressed to ophthalmopathy. The approximately 90 discovery patients were randomly split 7:3 into training and test sets. In several Graves' hyperthyroidism patients, the study also compared T-cell repertoires from thyroid tissue with T-cell repertoires from blood. Following sampling, methimazole starting at 30 mg daily was given to hyperthyroidism patients, and high-dose intravenous methylprednisolone was given to ophthalmopathy patients. TCR Vbeta CDR3 sequencing of roughly 140 peripheral blood samples (roughly 41 ophthalmopathy, about 80 hyperthyroidism and around 17 progressor patients) is reported in the paper.

The CDR3, from cysteine to phenylalanine, totals 12 residues. Of all the DNA, just the CDR3 is kept, 36 bases in frame from base 1. Taken from the germline V gene, the CDR1 and CDR2 loops are SNHLY and FYNNEI. Deletion took 11 bases off V and 2 bases off J, with a span of 12 bases between the germline ends. Ophthalmopathy patients had moderately to severely active disease, with a Clinical Activity Score of 3 or more, a NOSPECS grade of 4 or more, and a disease duration of less than 3 months. Patients with uncontrolled infections, other autoimmune diseases, pregnancy or lactation were excluded. Diagnoses were based on clinical symptoms, serum thyroxine and TRAb, thyroid ultrasound and orbital computed tomography. Ficoll-Paque density gradient centrifugation was used to isolate PBMCs from about 10 ml of fresh peripheral blood. Total RNA was extracted using Trizol reagent, and RNA quality was assessed on an Agilent 2100 Bioanalyzer.

Points the paper makes about the study in general: Most expanded thyroid clonotypes (frequency above 0.001) were also found in blood, which suggests that blood repertoires may mirror thyroid immune responses. No statistical method was used to set the sample size in advance, and investigators knew the group allocation. A model built on a 13 V-J signature distinguished ophthalmopathy from stable hyperthyroidism, reaching 87.88% sensitivity and 81.08% specificity in cross-validation and 80%/75% in testing. In validation, the model predicted progression to ophthalmopathy with approximately 71% sensitivity and 72.22% specificity, a median of about 6 months before onset.

TCR beta CDR3 regions were amplified from RNA transcripts. The TCR CDR3 was subjected to a first round of RT-PCR using the HTBI primer set and the Qiagen OneStep RT-PCR kit. Libraries were constructed in a second round of multiplex PCR, after which size selection and purification were performed. Libraries were sequenced paired-end with 100 bp reads on an Illumina HiSeq2000. As for how the authors treated the data: SOAPnuke was used to process the raw data, removing reads that contained adapters or uncalled bases, had a mean Phred below 15, or lacked an exact match to the constant primer or identifier. COPE v1.2.5 was used to merge high-quality paired reads, and clonotypes were defined as unique nucleotide sequences. MiTCR v1.1 was used to align the clonotypes against IMGT TRBV, TRBD and TRBJ reference segments. The analysis was restricted to V-J combinations with a frequency above 0.0001, which together covered 99% to 99.2% of the repertoires. The TCS score was defined as F50 (clonal expansion) divided by E x V (chaos), with BLOSUM62-based TCRdist calculated between CDR3 peptides within each V-J. Welch's t-statistics and random forest reduced 500 to 650 V-J features to some 14, which were used in a naive Bayes classifier (R e1071). The raw public reads went through TCRdb reprocessing: fastp at Q25, MiXCR clone calling, in-frame beta chains kept. Each CDR3 protein appears once, grouped with its most common genes and DNA. The authors' filters were not applied to this entry. The sample yields about half a million distinct CDR3 sequences; more than 15% were counted once. Roughly 29% of the sample rests with the top ten.

The specimen sequenced was blood. This chain joins TRBV2 to TRBJ1-2; no D gene can be assigned with confidence. This receptor was obtained from a woman between 25 and 40 years old with Graves' ophthalmopathy. Read as DNA, the sequence is TGTGCCGGCAATCCAGCAAACTATGGCTACACCTTC. This sequence encodes CAGNPANYGYTF.